The 30 T cell receptor beta chains presented below share a single source sample, sequenced in a study of T-cell memory formation after mild COVID-19. From the 5' RACE reads, TCRdb called clonotypes with MiXCR, one entry per CDR3 protein. The top ten hold 20% to 25% of the sample, which has under 300,000 distinct CDR3 sequences, under 8.5% seen once. The sample comprised PBMCs or a T cell subset sorted from them (not recorded which). The origin of the receptors is a man younger than 30 who had mild COVID-19 (a few samples of this study predate the infection). Cell type and time point are not known.

The CDR3 loop reads CASSFSSETQYF. Written as DNA, the CDR3 is TGTGCCAGCAGCTTCTCGTCGGAGACCCAGTACTTC. This chain connects TRBV7-2 to TRBJ2-5; D uncertain. This CDR3 is 12 amino acids long. Per the germline V gene, CDR1 is SGHTA and CDR2 is FQGNSA. Deletions cut 3 bases from V and 5 bases from J, with 7 bases between.

The rearrangement uses TRBV18 and TRBJ2-5; unclear D gene. Trimming shortened V by 2 bases and J by 4 bases, and 11 bases separated the two germline ends. The CDR3 has 14 amino acids. CDR1 KGHSH and CDR2 LQKENI come from the germline V gene. Written as DNA, the CDR3 is TGTGCCAGCTCACCAATGGCAGTAGTAGAGACCCAGTACTTC. Protein sequence: CASSPMAVVETQYF. The whole variable domain, filled in from reference TRBV18 and TRBJ2-5, reads NAGVMQNPRHLVRRRGQEARLRCSPMKGHSHVYWYRQLPEEGLKFMVYLQKENIIDESGMPKERFSAEFPKEGPSILRIQQVVRGDSAAYFCASSPMAVVETQYFGPGTRLLVL.

This chain links TRBV3-1 with TRBJ1-2, with 9 bases lining up with TRBD1. The J segment lost 0 bases and the V segment lost 4 bases, leaving 0 bases of the junction unmatched. Per germline, CDR1 LGHDT and CDR2 YNNKEL (reference sequence). The CDR3 runs 14 residues. Here the CDR3 DNA reads TGTGCCAGCAGCCGGGACAGGGCTAACTATGGCTACACCTTC. Protein: CASSRDRANYGYTF.

In this sample, this clonotype turned up a few times. This chain joins TRBV20-1 and TRBJ2-3, with unresolved D. The CDR3 spans 14 residues. V lost 1 base to trimming and J lost 0 bases, with 8 bases between them. Germline V CDR1 and CDR2: DFQATT, SNEGSKA (reference sequence). The chain's CDR3 is CSARAGLSTDTQYF. In DNA form, the CDR3 reads TGCAGTGCTAGAGCGGGCCTAAGCACAGATACGCAGTATTTT.

This rearrangement joins TRBV5-4 to TRBJ1-1, with 11 bases matching TRBD1. This CDR3 spans 17 amino acids. Germline lookup yields CDR1 SGHNT and CDR2 YYREEE (reference sequence). Trimming cost V 4 bases and J 4 bases; bases outside gene matches: 12. The CDR3 is CASSRAGTGGLGTEAFF. Here the CDR3 DNA reads TGTGCCAGCAGCCGCGCCGGGACAGGGGGTTTGGGCACTGAAGCTTTCTTT.

This clonotype was recorded many times. The J gene is TRBJ1-1, the V gene TRBV5-1; D is possibly TRBD1 (6 bases). The CDR3 runs 15 residues. The V and J ends lost 3 bases and 1 base respectively, with 13 bases between them. Germline assignment: CDR1 SGHRS and CDR2 YFSETQ. The CDR3 nucleotides are TGCGCCAGCAGCTGGCGGGACACCCAGAACACTGAAGCTTTCTTT. It translates to CASSWRDTQNTEAFF.

The rearrangement links TRBV4-3 to TRBJ2-3, with TRBD2 identical over 10 bases. The J segment lost 2 bases and the V segment lost 2 bases, leaving 4 bases of the junction unmatched. The CDR3 covers 16 residues. Germline assignment: CDR1 LGHNA and CDR2 YSLEER. CDR3 loop: CASSQILAGVTDTQYF. For the CDR3, the DNA is TGCGCCAGCAGCCAAATCCTAGCGGGGGTCACAGATACGCAGTATTTT.

This clonotype was recorded many times. The J gene is TRBJ2-3, the V gene TRBV4-1; D is possibly TRBD1 or TRBD2 (6 bases each). Germline assignment: CDR1 MGHRA and CDR2 YSYEKL. The CDR3 length is 14 residues. With 3 bases removed from V and 3 bases from J, the gap between germline ends came to 10 bases. As DNA, the CDR3 is TGCGCCAGCAGCCACCGAGGGGGGACAGATACGCAGTATTTT. It yields the protein CASSHRGGTDTQYF.

This clonotype has just a few counts. CDR3 coding DNA: TGTGCCATCAGTGGTCGGGGACTAGGCTACGAGCAGTACGTC. The encoded protein is CAISGRGLGYEQYV. The J gene is TRBJ2-7, the V gene TRBV10-3; 8 positions match TRBD2. The germline V gene encodes CDR1 ENHRY and CDR2 SYGVKD. CDR3 size: 14 residues. Losses at the gene ends were 4 bases for V and 3 bases for J; bases not matched to a gene: 5.

This clonotype was found many times. V is TRBV7-2 and J is TRBJ1-6; D is undetermined. CDR3 length equals 16 residues. Germline values: CDR1 SGHTA, CDR2 FQGNSA. V was trimmed by 3 bases and J by 7 bases, leaving 16 bases between them. CDR3 sequence: CASSFVQLPRNSPLHF. The CDR3 DNA reads as TGTGCCAGCAGCTTTGTACAGCTACCTCGAAATTCACCCCTCCACTTT.

The V gene is TRBV7-6, the J gene TRBJ2-7; D is unresolved. This CDR3 spans 14 amino acids. The ends were cut back, 4 bases at V and 4 bases at J, with 14 bases in the middle. In germline, CDR1 is SGHVS, CDR2 FNYEAQ. This CDR3 is CASSSRLGSYEQYF. In DNA, the CDR3 is TGTGCCAGCAGCTCCCGACTCGGGTCGTACGAGCAGTACTTC.

The gene calls are TRBV30 and TRBJ2-1; D gene uncertain. V gave up 5 bases and J gave up 9 bases, with 11 bases separating them. Looked up from germline, CDR1 is GTSNPN and CDR2 is SVGIG (reference sequence). The CDR3 consists of 11 residues. The CDR3 nucleotides are TGTGCCTGGGGGAAGATCGGTGAGCAGTTCTTC. Translated: CAWGKIGEQFF.

This clonotype has a handful of counts. V and J are TRBV4-1 and TRBJ1-5, with D hard to call. From germline, CDR1 is MGHRA and CDR2 YSYEKL. Trimming took off 4 bases at V and 0 bases at J, with 10 bases between the two ends. The CDR3 has 15 amino acids. In nucleotides, the CDR3 is TGCGCCAGCAGCCCCTACCGGGATAGCAATCAGCCCCAGCATTTT. Translation: CASSPYRDSNQPQHF.

This clonotype was picked up a small number of times. The V call is TRBV10-2, the J call TRBJ2-5, with D uncertain. The CDR3 consists of 15 residues. The germline V gene encodes CDR1 WSHSY and CDR2 SAAADI. Trimming removed 3 bases from V and 1 base from J, with 12 bases in between. CDR3 sequence reads: CASSDGRNFQETQYF. For the CDR3, the DNA is TGCGCCAGCAGTGACGGACGGAACTTCCAAGAGACCCAGTACTTC.

This clonotype was detected a few times. V gene TRBV5-1 combines with J gene TRBJ1-6, with D perhaps matching TRBD1 (5 bases). With 4 bases removed from V and 4 bases from J, the gap between germline ends came to 12 bases. CDR3 length: 15 amino acids. Germline CDR1 reads SGHRS; CDR2 reads YFSETQ. Written as DNA, the CDR3 is TGCGCCAGCAGCCCAGGGTTGCTATATAATTCACCCCTCCACTTT. This translates into CASSPGLLYNSPLHF.

V is TRBV7-2 and J is TRBJ1-5, with unresolved D. Trimming took off 5 bases at V and 0 bases at J, with 2 bases between the two ends. From germline, CDR1 is SGHTA and CDR2 FQGNSA. CDR3 length equals 12 residues. The CDR3 nucleotides read TGTGCCAGCAGCCATAGCAATCAGCCCCAGCATTTT. Amino acid sequence: CASSHSNQPQHF.

V and J are TRBV11-2 and TRBJ1-2, with D hard to call. Trimming took off 6 bases at V and 1 base at J, with 9 bases between the two ends. Germline CDR1 and CDR2: SGHAT and FQNNGV. There are 13 residues in the CDR3. The CDR3 nucleotides are TGTGCCAGCAGTTCTGACCGTAACTATGGCTACACCTTC. Translated, it gives CASSSDRNYGYTF.

This clonotype was seen more than once but under ten times. This chain uses TRBV27 with TRBJ1-2; TRBD1 matches at 8 bases. There are 16 residues in the CDR3. The ends lost 4 bases at V and 7 bases at J; junction bases unmatched: 14. Germline CDR1 and CDR2: MNHEY and SMNVEV (reference sequence). The CDR3: CASSSNPSGQVFGYTF. Written as DNA, the CDR3 is TGTGCCAGCAGTTCGAACCCTTCGGGACAGGTTTTTGGCTACACCTTC.

The CDR3 sequence: CATSTGPSRAQPQHF. The CDR3 bases are TGTGCCACCAGCACGGGGCCATCGAGGGCTCAGCCCCAGCATTTT. The chain is built from TRBV15 and TRBJ1-5; D is perhaps TRBD1 (5 bases). V was pared by 4 bases and J by 6 bases, with 16 bases between. The CDR3 loop spans 15 amino acids. CDR1 LNHNV and CDR2 YYDKDF come from the germline V gene (reference sequence).

This clonotype was found a few times. The chain links TRBV6-5 to TRBJ1-2, with a weak D call TRBD1 (5 bases). The V and J ends lost 0 bases and 2 bases respectively, with 13 bases between them. Looked up from germline, CDR1 is MNHEY and CDR2 is SVGAGI. The CDR3 sequence is 16 residues long. The CDR3 nucleotides read TGTGCCAGCAGTTACTCCGGGACGGCCTCAAACTATGGCTACACCTTC. It translates to CASSYSGTASNYGYTF.

This clonotype appeared many times. V and J are TRBV7-2 and TRBJ2-5, with D perhaps matching TRBD1 or TRBD2 (6 bases each). With 3 bases removed from V and 5 bases from J, the gap between germline ends came to 13 bases. This CDR3 comprises 14 residues. CDR1 and CDR2 (germline): SGHTA, FQGNSA. DNA for the CDR3: TGTGCCAGCAGCTTTGGGGGGCCGGGGGAGACCCAGTACTTC. This sequence encodes CASSFGGPGETQYF. The full variable domain, completed using reference TRBV7-2 and TRBJ2-5, is GAGVSQSPSNKVTEKGKDVELRCDPISGHTALYWYRQSLGQGLEFLIYFQGNSAPDKSGLPSDRFSAERTGGSVSTLTIQRTQQEDSAVYLCASSFGGPGETQYFGPGTRLLVL.

The chain combines TRBV5-1 with TRBJ1-1; the D gene is possibly TRBD1 (6 bases). This CDR3 contains 14 residues. V lost 2 bases to trimming and J lost 0 bases, with 8 bases between them. Germline loops: CDR1 SGHRS, CDR2 YFSETQ. The CDR3 here is CASSFYRVNTEAFF. The CDR3 bases are TGCGCCAGCAGCTTTTACAGGGTGAACACTGAAGCTTTCTTT.

In its sample, this clonotype was seen a few times. The J gene is TRBJ2-7, the V gene TRBV5-1; 9 nucleotides align to TRBD1. Germline CDR1 is SGHRS and CDR2 is YFSETQ. V was clipped by 4 bases and J by 4 bases; unmatched bases: 6. The CDR3 has 14 residues. The CDR3 is CASSHGQGSYEQYV. The CDR3 DNA follows: TGCGCCAGCAGCCACGGACAGGGGAGTTACGAGCAGTACGTC.

This clonotype has only a few counts. The chain recombines TRBV29-1 with TRBJ1-6; tentative D call: TRBD1 (5 bases). V was shortened by 3 bases and J by 5 bases, with 20 bases between the two germline ends. This CDR3 is 17 amino acids long. From germline, CDR1 is SQVTM and CDR2 ANQGSEA. The CDR3 DNA follows: TGCAGCGTTGAGGGACCGGTCGAGAGGGTGAATAATTCACCCCTCCACTTT. Protein product: CSVEGPVERVNNSPLHF.

The sample holds many counts of this clonotype. V is TRBV2 and J is TRBJ2-3; TRBD2 matches at 14 bases. This CDR3 has 16 amino acids. The V segment lost 3 bases and the J segment 5 bases; nucleotides outside the gene matches: 4. From germline, CDR1 is SNHLY and CDR2 FYNNEI. The CDR3 DNA reads as TGTGCCAGCAGTGACGGGACTAGCGGGGGAATAGATACGCAGTATTTT. This encodes CASSDGTSGGIDTQYF.

This chain uses TRBV18 with TRBJ1-5; D call uncertain. Deletions cut 4 bases from V and 3 bases from J, with 10 bases between. The CDR3 totals 14 residues. Per germline, CDR1 KGHSH and CDR2 LQKENI. The CDR3 bases are TGTGCCAGCTCACAGGAACAAACCAATCAGCCCCAGCATTTT. This translates into CASSQEQTNQPQHF. Full variable domain (remainder filled in from reference TRBV18 and TRBJ1-5): NAGVMQNPRHLVRRRGQEARLRCSPMKGHSHVYWYRQLPEEGLKFMVYLQKENIIDESGMPKERFSAEFPKEGPSILRIQQVVRGDSAAYFCASSQEQTNQPQHFGDGTRLSIL.

The table lists this clonotype with many counts. V gene TRBV5-1 combines with J gene TRBJ2-5; either TRBD1 or TRBD2 may supply D (5 bases each). The V end lost 3 bases, the J end lost 1 base, and 10 bases lay between the germline ends. The CDR3 consists of 14 residues. Germline-derived CDR1 and CDR2 are SGHRS and YFSETQ. Here the CDR3 DNA reads TGCGCCAGCAGCTCGCAGGGAGTCCAAGAGACCCAGTACTTC. Protein: CASSSQGVQETQYF.

This clonotype showed up just a few times. The V call is TRBV7-9, the J call TRBJ2-7; D possibly corresponds to TRBD1 (7 bases). Trimming removed 4 bases from V and 2 bases from J, with 18 bases in between. Germline values: CDR1 SEHNR, CDR2 FQNEAQ (reference sequence). The CDR3 is 16 residues long. The CDR3 sequence is CASSSRTGGLAYEQYF. DNA for the CDR3: TGTGCCAGCAGCTCCCGGACAGGAGGGTTGGCCTACGAGCAGTACTTC. Based on the CDR3 plus reference TRBV7-9 and TRBJ2-7, the full variable domain is DTGVSQNPRHKITKRGQNVTFRCDPISEHNRLYWYRQTLGQGPEFLTYFQNEAQLEKSRLLSDRFSAERPKGSFSTLEIQRTEQGDSAMYLCASSSRTGGLAYEQYFGPGTRLTVT.

This clonotype was seen only a few times. The V gene is TRBV7-9, the J gene TRBJ1-5; weak D call: TRBD1 (5 bases). This CDR3 has 14 amino acids. Germline V gene sequence: CDR1 SEHNR, CDR2 FQNEAQ (reference sequence). Trimming pared 5 bases from V and 4 bases from J, leaving 12 bases between. As DNA, the CDR3 is TGTGCCAGCAGCCCGGAGACAGAAAATCAGCCCCAGCATTTT. This sequence encodes CASSPETENQPQHF.

The genes are TRBV7-6 and TRBJ1-2; D possibly corresponds to TRBD1 (5 bases). In germline, CDR1 is SGHVS, CDR2 FNYEAQ. V gave up 5 bases and J gave up 6 bases, with 13 bases separating them. This CDR3 spans 13 amino acids. The CDR3 DNA sequence: TGTGCCAGCAGCCGGGACGGGGGGGATGGCTACACCTTC. This sequence encodes CASSRDGGDGYTF.